The text below deals with one T cell receptor beta chain. Its target is not known. The record originates from a study of radiotherapy plus CTLA-4 blockade in lung cancer. Study details: For 15% to 20% of patients, objective responses occurred, and around 34% had disease control.

Study results and caveats: It was early blood T cell clone dynamics, with interferon-beta, that reportedly best predicted response.

Looked up from germline, CDR1 is LGHNA and CDR2 is YSLEER. Trimming cost V 4 bases and J 9 bases, with 14 bases left between them. The CDR3 runs 13 residues. TCRdb keeps only in-frame clones here, not all; method: immunoSEQ multiplex PCR. The data show around 59,000 clones, 75% to 85% seen once. The specimen comprised peripheral blood, sampled from a patient treated with radiotherapy plus ipilimumab. The clonotype was recovered from a human donor with non-small cell lung cancer who had a partial response to radiotherapy plus ipilimumab. The genes are TRBV4-3 and TRBJ2-3, with a tentative D call TRBD2 (6 bases). CDR3 DNA: TGCGCCAGCAGCCCGGGACTCTCCGCAACGCAGTATTTT. Its translation is CASSPGLSATQYF.